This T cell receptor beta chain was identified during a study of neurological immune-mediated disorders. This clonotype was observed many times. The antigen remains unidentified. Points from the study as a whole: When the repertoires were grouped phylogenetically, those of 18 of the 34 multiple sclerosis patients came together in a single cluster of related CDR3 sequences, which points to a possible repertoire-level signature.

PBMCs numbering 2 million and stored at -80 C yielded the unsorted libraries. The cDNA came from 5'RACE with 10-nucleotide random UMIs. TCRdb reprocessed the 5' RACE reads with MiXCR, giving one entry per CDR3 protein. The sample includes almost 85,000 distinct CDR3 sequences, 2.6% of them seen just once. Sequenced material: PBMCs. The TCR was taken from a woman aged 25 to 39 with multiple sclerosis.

CDR3: CSVEGGDEKLFF. In nucleotides, the CDR3 is TGCAGCGTTGAAGGGGGCGACGAAAAACTGTTTTTT. This rearrangement joins TRBV29-1 to TRBJ1-4; a possible D gene is TRBD1 (5 bases). Trimming shortened V by 1 base and J by 8 bases, and 8 bases separated the two germline ends. This CDR3 has 12 residues. Germline V CDR1 and CDR2: SQVTM, ANQGSEA.